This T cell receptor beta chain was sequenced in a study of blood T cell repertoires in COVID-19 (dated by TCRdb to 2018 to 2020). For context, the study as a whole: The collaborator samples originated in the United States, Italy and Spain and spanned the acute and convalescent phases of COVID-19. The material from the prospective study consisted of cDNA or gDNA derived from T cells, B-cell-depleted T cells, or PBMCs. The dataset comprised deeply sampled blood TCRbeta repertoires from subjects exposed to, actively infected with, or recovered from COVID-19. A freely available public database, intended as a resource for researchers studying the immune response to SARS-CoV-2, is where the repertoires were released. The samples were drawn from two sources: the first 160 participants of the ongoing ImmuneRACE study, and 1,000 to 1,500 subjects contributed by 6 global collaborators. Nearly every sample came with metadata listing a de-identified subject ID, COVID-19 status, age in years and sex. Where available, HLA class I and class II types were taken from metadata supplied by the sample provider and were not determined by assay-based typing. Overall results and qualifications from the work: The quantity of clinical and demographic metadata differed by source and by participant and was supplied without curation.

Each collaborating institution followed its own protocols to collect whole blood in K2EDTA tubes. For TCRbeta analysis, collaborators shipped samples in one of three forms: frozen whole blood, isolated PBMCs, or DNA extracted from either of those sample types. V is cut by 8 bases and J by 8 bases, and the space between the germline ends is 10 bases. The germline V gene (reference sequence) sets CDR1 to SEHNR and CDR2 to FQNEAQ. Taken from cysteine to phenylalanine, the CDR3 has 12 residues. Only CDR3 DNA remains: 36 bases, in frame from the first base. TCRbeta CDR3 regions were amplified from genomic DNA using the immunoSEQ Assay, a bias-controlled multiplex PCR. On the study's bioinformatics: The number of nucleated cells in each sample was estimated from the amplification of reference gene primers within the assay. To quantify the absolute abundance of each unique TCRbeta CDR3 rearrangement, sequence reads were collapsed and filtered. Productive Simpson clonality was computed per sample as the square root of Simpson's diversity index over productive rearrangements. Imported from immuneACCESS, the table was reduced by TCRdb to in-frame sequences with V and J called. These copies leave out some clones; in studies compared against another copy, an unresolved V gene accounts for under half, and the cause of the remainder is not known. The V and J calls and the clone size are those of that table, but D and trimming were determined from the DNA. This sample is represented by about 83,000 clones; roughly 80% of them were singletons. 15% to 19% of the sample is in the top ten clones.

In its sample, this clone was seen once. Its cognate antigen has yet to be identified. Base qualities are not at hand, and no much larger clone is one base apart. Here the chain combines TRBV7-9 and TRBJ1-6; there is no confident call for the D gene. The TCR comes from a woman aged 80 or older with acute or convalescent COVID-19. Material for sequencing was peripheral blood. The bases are TGTGCCAGCCACGGAGCGGATTCACCCCTCCACTTT. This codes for CASHGADSPLHF.